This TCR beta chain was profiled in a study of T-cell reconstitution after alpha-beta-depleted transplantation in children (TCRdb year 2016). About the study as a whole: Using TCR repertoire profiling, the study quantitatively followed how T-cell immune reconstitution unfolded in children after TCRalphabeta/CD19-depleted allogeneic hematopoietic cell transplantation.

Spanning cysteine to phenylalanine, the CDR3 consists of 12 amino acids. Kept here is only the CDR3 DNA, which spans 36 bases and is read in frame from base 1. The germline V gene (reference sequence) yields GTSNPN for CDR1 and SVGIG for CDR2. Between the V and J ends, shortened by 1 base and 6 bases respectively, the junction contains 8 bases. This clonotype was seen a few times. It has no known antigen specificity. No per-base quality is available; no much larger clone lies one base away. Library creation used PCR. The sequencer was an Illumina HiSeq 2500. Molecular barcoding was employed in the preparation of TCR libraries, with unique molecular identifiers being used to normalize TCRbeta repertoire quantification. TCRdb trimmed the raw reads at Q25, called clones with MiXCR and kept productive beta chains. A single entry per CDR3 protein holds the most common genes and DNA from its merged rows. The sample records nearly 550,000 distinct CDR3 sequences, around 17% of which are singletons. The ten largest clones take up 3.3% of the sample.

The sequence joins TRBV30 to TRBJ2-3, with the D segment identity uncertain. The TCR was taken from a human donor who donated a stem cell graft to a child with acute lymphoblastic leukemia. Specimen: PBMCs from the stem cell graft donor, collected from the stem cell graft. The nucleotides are TGTGCCTGGAGTGCCCCCCCCGATACGCAGTATTTT. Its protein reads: CAWSAPPDTQYF.